The entry that follows covers one T cell receptor (beta chain) sequence. The antigen is undetermined. With 5 bases clipped from V and 6 bases from J, the junction kept 10 bases outside the gene matches. This CDR3 has 16 residues. Per the germline V gene, CDR1 is SEHNR and CDR2 is FQNEAQ (reference sequence). The source of the sample is a study of cytomegalovirus exposure and HLA in healthy donors. General observations from the study: CMV serostatus was the only recorded immune exposure for donors. In a later analysis, at a false discovery rate of 0.05, 16,951 TCR beta sequences matched HLA alleles. Specificity for CMV antigens was confirmed in vitro for three of the CMV-associated chains.

PCR involved 60 Vbeta and 13 Jbeta primers. Sequencing was performed with immunoSEQ multiplex PCR; in TCRdb, only in-frame clones are kept and a portion is missing. Here the sample spans nearly 95,000 clones, 63% being singletons. Material for sequencing was PBMCs. The chain links TRBV7-9 to TRBJ2-2, with 9 bases lining up with TRBD2. This TCR derives from a woman in her twenties or thirties in good health and CMV-seronegative. CDR3 sequence: CASSLQAGGLPGELFF. For the CDR3, the DNA is TGTGCCAGCAGCCTCCAAGCGGGAGGCCTTCCCGGGGAGCTGTTTTTT.